These 9 T cell receptor beta chains share one sample of origin, sequenced in a study of memory CD4+ T cells and cytomegalovirus serostatus. The repertoire was sequenced with immunoSEQ multiplex PCR; TCRdb's copy has only in-frame clones and lacks some. In the table there are 75,000 to 90,000 clones, roughly 80% of which are singletons. Single viable CD3+CD4+CD8-CD45RO+ cells were sorted as the memory CD4+ T cells. The specimen was memory CD4+ T cells from blood. The origin of the receptors is an adult in good health and CMV-seronegative.

The chain links TRBV5-4 to TRBJ2-7, with D unresolved. Germline CDR1 SGHNT, CDR2 YYREEE (reference sequence). This CDR3 is 15 amino acids long. V was trimmed by 0 bases and J by 3 bases, leaving 13 bases between them. CDR3 in DNA: TGTGCCAGCAGCTTGGGCCGAGAAGGCATCTACGAGCAGTACTTC. It codes for CASSLGREGIYEQYF.

This chain connects TRBV25-1 to TRBJ2-1; perhaps TRBD1 as D (5 bases). The CDR3 is 14 amino acids. V lost 3 bases and J 2 bases, leaving 8 bases between the germline ends. Germline V gene lookup returns CDR1 MGHDK and CDR2 SYGVNS. CDR3 coding DNA: TGTGCCAGCAGTGACACAGGAACCTACAATGAGCAGTTCTTC. Translating it yields CASSDTGTYNEQFF.

The chain uses TRBV5-1 and TRBJ1-2; tentative D call: TRBD1 (6 bases). V lost 2 bases and J lost 0, with 14 bases in between. CDR3 length: 16 amino acids. CDR1 and CDR2 (germline): SGHRS, YFSETQ. CDR3 DNA sequence: TGCGCCAGCAGCTTTCAGGGGATGGTAGCTAACTATGGCTACACCTTC. Protein product: CASSFQGMVANYGYTF.

The V and J genes are TRBV28 and TRBJ1-6, with TRBD1 matching 11 bases. The CDR3 is 13 amino acids. J gave up 12 bases and V 10 bases, and 8 bases lay outside the gene matches. Germline V gives CDR1 MDHEN, CDR2 SYDVKM. The CDR3 DNA reads TGTGCCACCGGGACAGGGGGTAGAGGACCCCTCCACTTT. Protein: CATGTGGRGPLHF.

This chain links TRBV7-9 with TRBJ1-1; D not resolved. V was cut by 0 bases and J by 4 bases, with 9 bases left in between. Germline CDR1 is SEHNR and CDR2 is FQNEAQ (reference sequence). The CDR3 has 14 residues. The CDR3, as DNA: TGTGCCAGCAGCTTAGCGGAGGGTAGCACTGAAGCTTTCTTT. Amino acid sequence: CASSLAEGSTEAFF.

The chain links TRBV9 to TRBJ1-1; maybe TRBD1 (6 bases). From germline, CDR1 is SGDLS and CDR2 YYNGEE. V shed 3 bases and J shed 2 bases, with 17 bases lying between them. This CDR3 region has 16 residues. In DNA, the CDR3 is TGTGCCAGCAGCGCTGTGTGGGGTGGGGGCAACACTGAAGCTTTCTTT. This gives the protein CASSAVWGGGNTEAFF.

V usage is TRBV7-3 and J usage is TRBJ2-2, with D possibly matching TRBD1 (5 bases). The germline V gene has CDR1 SGHTA and CDR2 FQGTGA. V lost 1 base and J 1 base, leaving 7 bases between the germline ends. There are 15 residues in the CDR3. The CDR3, as DNA: TGTGCCAGCAGCTTAAGGCAGGGGAACACCGGGGAGCTGTTTTTT. As protein: CASSLRQGNTGELFF.

This clone was found a few times. The CDR3 nucleotides read TGTGCCAGCAGCTTGTACCAGGCCGGGGTCACCTTC. Amino acids: CASSLYQAGVTF. V usage is TRBV5-5 and J usage is TRBJ1-2; D ambiguous. V lost 1 base to trimming and J lost 13 bases, with 14 bases between them. Looked up from germline, CDR1 is SGHKS and CDR2 is YYEKEE (reference sequence). This CDR3 region has 12 residues.

The chain couples TRBV5-4 to TRBJ2-3, with D perhaps being TRBD1 or TRBD2 (5 bases each). The CDR3 has 15 residues. The germline gives CDR1 SGHNT, CDR2 YYREEE (reference sequence). Trimming took off 0 bases at V and 6 bases at J, with 14 bases between the two ends. The CDR3 here is CASSLGTGDLDTQYF. The DNA of the CDR3 is TGTGCCAGCAGCTTGGGTACCGGGGACCTCGATACGCAGTATTTT. Using reference TRBV5-4 and TRBJ2-3 for the parts outside the CDR3, the full variable domain is ETGVTQSPTHLIKTRGQQVTLRCSSQSGHNTVSWYQQALGQGPQFIFQYYREEENGRGNFPPRFSGLQFPNYSSELNVNALELDDSALYLCASSLGTGDLDTQYFGPGTRLTVL.